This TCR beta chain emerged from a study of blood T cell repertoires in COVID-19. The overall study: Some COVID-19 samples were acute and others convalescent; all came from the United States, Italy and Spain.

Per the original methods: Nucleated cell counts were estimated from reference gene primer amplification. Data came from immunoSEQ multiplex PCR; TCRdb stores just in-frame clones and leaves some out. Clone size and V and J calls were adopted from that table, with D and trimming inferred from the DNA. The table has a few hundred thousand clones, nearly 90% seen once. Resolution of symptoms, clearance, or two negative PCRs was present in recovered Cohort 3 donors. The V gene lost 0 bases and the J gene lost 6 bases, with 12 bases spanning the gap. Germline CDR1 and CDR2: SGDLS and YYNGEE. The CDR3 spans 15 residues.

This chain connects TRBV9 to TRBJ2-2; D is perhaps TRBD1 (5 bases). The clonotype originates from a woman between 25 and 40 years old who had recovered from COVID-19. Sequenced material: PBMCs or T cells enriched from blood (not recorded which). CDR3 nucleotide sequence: TGTGCCAGCAGCGTAGGACAGTTGGGGTCCGGGGAGCTGTTTTTT. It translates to CASSVGQLGSGELFF. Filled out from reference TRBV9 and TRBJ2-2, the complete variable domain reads DSGVTQTPKHLITATGQRVTLRCSPRSGDLSVYWYQQSLDQGLQFLIQYYNGEERAKGNILERFSAQQFPDLHSELNLSSLELGDSALYFCASSVGQLGSGELFFGEGSRLTVL.